Presented here are 14 T cell receptor beta chains from one specimen sequenced in a study of T cells after yellow fever vaccination. TCRdb used MiXCR to reprocess the 5' RACE reads, holding one entry per CDR3 protein. The sample yields 300,000 or so distinct CDR3 sequences, 3% to 4.5% seen once. Specimen: PBMCs, collected 5 days after the yellow fever booster vaccination. Receptors were obtained from a man in his late teens or twenties who received the YFV17D yellow fever vaccine.

The genes are TRBV12-3 or TRBV12-4 and TRBJ2-1; D is undetermined. The CDR3 loop spans 12 amino acids. Trimming removed 3 bases from V and 6 bases from J, with 6 bases in between. The CDR3 DNA follows: TGTGCCAGCAGTTTTAGTAGCAATGAGCAGTTCTTC. It codes for CASSFSSNEQFF.

This clonotype was seen repeatedly, ten times or more. The genes are TRBV12-3 or TRBV12-4 and TRBJ1-2; D is uncertain. Deletions cut 5 bases from V and 8 bases from J, with 15 bases between. The CDR3 has 13 amino acids. CDR3 sequence reads: CASSTDGAGGYTF. Written as DNA, the CDR3 is TGTGCCAGCAGTACGGACGGTGCGGGAGGCTACACCTTC.

The chain recombines TRBV3-1 with TRBJ2-1; perhaps TRBD2 as D (6 bases). Germline-derived CDR1 and CDR2 are LGHDT and YNNKEL (reference sequence). Trimming cost V 0 bases and J 15 bases, with 18 bases left between them. This CDR3 is built from 14 residues. The CDR3 spells CASSQDGLDYQSFF. DNA for the CDR3: TGTGCCAGCAGCCAAGACGGCTTGGACTACCAGTCGTTCTTC.

This clonotype has a handful of counts. The V call is TRBV18, the J call TRBJ1-5; no clear D. Germline V gene lookup returns CDR1 KGHSH and CDR2 LQKENI. The CDR3 sequence is 14 residues long. The germline V and J ends were trimmed by 3 bases and 5 bases, with 11 bases remaining between them. The chain's CDR3 is CASSPSGDHQPQHF. CDR3 coding DNA: TGTGCCAGCTCACCCTCAGGAGATCATCAGCCCCAGCATTTT.

This clonotype turned up a few times. This rearrangement joins TRBV12-3 or TRBV12-4 to TRBJ1-2; D unresolved. This CDR3 is 13 amino acids long. Trimming took off 6 bases at V and 4 bases at J, with 12 bases between the two ends. The CDR3 loop reads CASRYGLSYGYTF. In DNA form, the CDR3 reads TGTGCCAGCAGATACGGACTAAGCTATGGCTACACCTTC.

This clonotype occurred many times. The CDR3 nucleotides read TGCAGCGTACACACAGGGGGCCCCCAGCAGTTCTTC. Translated: CSVHTGGPQQFF. J is TRBJ2-1 and V is TRBV29-1, with 9 positions matching TRBD1. CDR1 SQVTM and CDR2 ANQGSEA come from the germline V gene. V was pared by 6 bases and J by 11 bases, with 8 bases of the junction left unmatched. The CDR3 contains 12 residues.

This clonotype was picked up many times. This sequence joins TRBV6-5 and TRBJ1-1, with D uncertain. V was shortened by 3 bases and J by 6 bases, with 11 bases between the two germline ends. The CDR3 has 13 amino acids. Germline loops: CDR1 MNHEY, CDR2 SVGAGI. The CDR3 DNA reads TGTGCCAGCAGTTATCGGGCTGGCGCTGAAGCTTTCTTT. This encodes CASSYRAGAEAFF.

This clonotype was counted ten times or more. The chain combines TRBV6-6 with TRBJ2-1; 8 nucleotides line up with TRBD2. Trimming removed 2 bases from V and 5 bases from J; junction bases left unmatched: 8. The V gene's germline CDR1 is MNHNY and CDR2 SVGAGI (reference sequence). The CDR3 runs 16 residues. CDR3 protein: CASSYTRGAQDNEQFF. The CDR3 DNA follows: TGTGCCAGCAGTTACACGCGGGGGGCCCAAGACAATGAGCAGTTCTTC.

The chain carries TRBV11-2 and TRBJ1-2; possibly TRBD1 for D (5 bases). V lost 2 bases to trimming and J lost 2 bases, with 6 bases between them. The CDR3 is 13 amino acids. Germline values: CDR1 SGHAT, CDR2 FQNNGV. The CDR3 DNA reads TGTGCCAGCAGCTTAAGGACAAACTATGGCTACACCTTC. Amino acids: CASSLRTNYGYTF.

This clonotype has only a few counts. The genes are TRBV28 and TRBJ1-1; TRBD1 is a possible D gene (5 bases). Germline assignment: CDR1 MDHEN and CDR2 SYDVKM. The CDR3 extends over 10 amino acids. The V gene lost 8 bases and the J gene lost 8 bases, with 9 bases spanning the gap. CDR3: CASVGQEAFF. The DNA of the CDR3 is TGTGCCAGCGTGGGGCAGGAAGCTTTCTTT.

The chain combines TRBV2 with TRBJ2-5; D uncertain. The CDR3 length is 16 residues. V was trimmed by 4 bases and J by 0 bases, leaving 15 bases between them. Germline assignment: CDR1 SNHLY and CDR2 FYNNEI. The CDR3 spells CASSGTDHLYQETQYF. The CDR3 DNA follows: TGTGCCAGCAGTGGTACGGACCACCTCTACCAAGAGACCCAGTACTTC.

This clonotype was recorded at least ten times. The chain carries TRBV6-2 or TRBV6-3 and TRBJ2-7; TRBD1 matches at 7 bases. J gave up 6 bases and V 10 bases, and 9 bases lay outside the gene matches. The CDR3 consists of 12 residues. Germline assignment: CDR1 MNHEY and CDR2 SVGEGT. CDR3 protein: CATQEAGGEQYV. The CDR3 DNA is TGTGCCACCCAGGAGGCAGGGGGCGAGCAGTACGTC.

This clonotype was observed many times. This rearrangement joins TRBV2 to TRBJ1-5; D is possibly TRBD1 (5 bases). The CDR3 is 13 residues long. Trimming pared 7 bases from V and 4 bases from J, leaving 11 bases between. CDR1 and CDR2 from the germline V gene are SNHLY and FYNNEI. The CDR3 DNA is TGTGCCAGCAATCGAGAGGGGAATCAGCCCCAGCATTTT. Translated: CASNREGNQPQHF.

This clonotype was detected many times. V gene TRBV30 combines with J gene TRBJ2-1; D uncertain. Germline CDR1 reads GTSNPN; CDR2 reads SVGIG (reference sequence). The length of the CDR3 is 11 residues. The ends were cut back, 4 bases at V and 12 bases at J, with 13 bases in the middle. CDR3 amino acids: CAWNTGPGQFF. The CDR3 nucleotides are TGTGCCTGGAATACCGGGCCTGGGCAGTTCTTC.